This TCR beta chain came from a study of T cell changes during pregnancy in multiple sclerosis. The method was immunoSEQ multiplex PCR; TCRdb's version includes in-frame clones alone and lacks a portion of them. Of about 40,000 clones detected, 92% appear once; the ten largest clones hold 10% to 15%. This CDR3 region has 15 residues. Germline assignment: CDR1 ENHRY and CDR2 SYGVKD. Trimming shortened V by 3 bases and J by 0 bases, and 10 bases separated the two germline ends. The chain recombines TRBV10-3 with TRBJ2-3, with no clear D. The origin of this receptor is a female donor with multiple sclerosis, enrolled in a pregnancy study. Sequencing was performed on CD8+ T cells from peripheral blood mononuclear cells, taken in the first trimester of pregnancy. The CDR3 nucleotides are TGTGCCATCAGTGACGGGTCAGCCAGCACAGATACGCAGTATTTT. Amino acids: CAISDGSASTDTQYF.